The next 25 T cell receptor beta chains were all read from a single sample in a study of blood T cell repertoires in COVID-19. Clones were sequenced by immunoSEQ multiplex PCR, and TCRdb holds only the in-frame ones, with some missing. Of about 240,000 clones detected, approximately 86% appear once; the ten largest clones hold around 6.9%. The material sequenced was peripheral blood. The receptors derive from a man aged 60 to 75 who had recovered from COVID-19.

The V call is TRBV3-1 (or the pseudogene TRBV3-2), the J call TRBJ1-3, with D unresolved. CDR1 and CDR2 (germline): LGHDT, YNNKEL (reference sequence). V lost 2 bases, J lost 0 bases, and 11 bases lay in between. This CDR3 region has 16 residues. The CDR3 DNA sequence: TGTGCCAGCAGCCAACGATCCTCGGGCTCTGGAAACACCATATATTTT. This gives the protein CASSQRSSGSGNTIYF.

This clone was recorded a few times. The chain couples TRBV6-2 or TRBV6-3 to TRBJ1-3; the D gene is possibly TRBD1 (5 bases). V lost 2 bases, J lost 7 bases, and 9 bases lay in between. This CDR3 region has 13 residues. The germline gives CDR1 MNHEY, CDR2 SVGEGT. CDR3 residues: CASSYGALNTIYF. The DNA for the CDR3 is TGTGCCAGCAGTTACGGGGCGTTGAACACCATATATTTT.

The CDR3 bases are TGTGCCAGCAGCCCCTGGACTAGCGGGGGGCGGAACACCGGGGAGCTGTTTTTT. This codes for CASSPWTSGGRNTGELFF. This sequence joins TRBV7-6 and TRBJ2-2; 14 bases are a match to TRBD2. J lost 1 base, V lost 5 bases, and 6 bases had no gene match. The germline CDR1 and CDR2 sequences are SGHVS and FNYEAQ. The CDR3 contains 18 residues.

This clone occurred a few times. The chain links TRBV6-5 to TRBJ2-1; 7 bases map to TRBD2. CDR1 is MNHEY, CDR2 SVGAGI, per germline. The V and J ends lost 10 bases and 0 bases, in that order; junction bases with no gene match: 3. The CDR3 is 13 residues long. The CDR3 region has the DNA TGTGCCACCAGACTAGCCTCCTACAATGAGCAGTTCTTC. The encoded protein is CATRLASYNEQFF.

The chain has TRBV3-1 (or the pseudogene TRBV3-2) and TRBJ2-3, with D tentatively TRBD2 (5 bases). Trimming shortened V by 4 bases and J by 8 bases, and 16 bases separated the two germline ends. The V gene's germline CDR1 is LGHDT and CDR2 YNNKEL (reference sequence). The CDR3 contains 14 residues. The CDR3 bases are TGTGCCAGCAGCCCCGGCCTAGCATCAGTTACGCAGTATTTT. Amino acids: CASSPGLASVTQYF.

This clone showed up just once. The chain employs TRBV3-1 (or the pseudogene TRBV3-2) and TRBJ2-2, with TRBD2 matching 9 bases. This CDR3 region has 14 residues. V lost 2 bases and J lost 6; bases outside the gene matches: 1. Germline V gives CDR1 LGHDT, CDR2 YNNKEL (reference sequence). The CDR3 bases are TGTGCCAGCAGCCAAAGCGGGGGGTCCGGGGAGCTGTTTTTT. This encodes CASSQSGGSGELFF.

In nucleotides, the CDR3 is TGTGCCAGCAGTTACCGGGACAGCTACGAGCAGTACTTC. Its translation: CASSYRDSYEQYF. V gene TRBV27 combines with J gene TRBJ2-7, with 7 bases matching TRBD1. Germline V gives CDR1 MNHEY, CDR2 SMNVEV (reference sequence). The CDR3 covers 13 residues. Trimming cost V 4 bases and J 3 bases; bases outside gene matches: 3.

DNA of the CDR3: TGTGCCAGCAGCCTTCGGCAGACTAGCTCCTACGAGCAGTACTTC. Its translation: CASSLRQTSSYEQYF. V and J are TRBV7-8 and TRBJ2-7, with a weak D call TRBD2 (6 bases). The CDR3 length is 15 residues. From germline, CDR1 is SGHVS and CDR2 FQNEAQ. The ends were cut back, 5 bases at V and 0 bases at J, with 14 bases in the middle. The whole variable domain, filled in from reference TRBV7-8 and TRBJ2-7, reads GAGVSQSPRYKVAKRGQDVALRCDPISGHVSLFWYQQALGQGPEFLTYFQNEAQLDKSGLPSDRFFAERPEGSVSTLKIQRTQQEDSAVYLCASSLRQTSSYEQYFGPGTRLTVT.

The chain carries TRBV5-1 and TRBJ2-7; 10 bases agree with TRBD2. The ends lost 1 base at V and 5 bases at J; junction bases unmatched: 3. The CDR3 length is 14 residues. Germline CDR1 and CDR2: SGHRS and YFSETQ. The CDR3 DNA is TGCGCCAGCAGCTTGACTAGCGGGGCCCACGAGCAGTACTTC. Encoded protein: CASSLTSGAHEQYF.

A word on this clone: Other DNA sequences within the sample encode an identical CDR3. V is TRBV27 and J is TRBJ1-1; 7 bases map to TRBD1. V lost 6 bases and J lost 1; bases outside the gene matches: 2. Per germline, CDR1 MNHEY and CDR2 SMNVEV (reference sequence). CDR3 size: 13 residues. The CDR3 region has the DNA TGTGCCAGCAGCTACAGGGGGAACACTGAAGCTTTCTTT. This sequence encodes CASSYRGNTEAFF.

The chain recombines TRBV7-9 with TRBJ2-3; 7 nucleotides match TRBD2. The germline gives CDR1 SEHNR, CDR2 FQNEAQ (reference sequence). Trimming cost V 4 bases and J 3 bases; bases outside gene matches: 7. The CDR3 runs to 15 residues. CDR3 in DNA: TGTGCCAGCAGCTCAAGCGGGGCAGAGACAGATACGCAGTATTTT. This gives the protein CASSSSGAETDTQYF.

This clone has only a few counts. The rearrangement uses TRBV24-1 and TRBJ1-2, with 10 bases identical to TRBD1. J was trimmed by 4 bases and V by 3 bases; bases with no gene match: 7. CDR1 KGHDR and CDR2 SFDVKD come from the germline V gene. This CDR3 comprises 16 residues. CDR3 protein: CATSDGTGAYVYGYTF. DNA of the CDR3: TGTGCCACCAGTGATGGGACAGGGGCTTATGTCTATGGCTACACCTTC.

The J gene is TRBJ2-1, the V gene TRBV30; possible D gene TRBD1, 5 bases. Trimming left V 0 bases short and J 14 bases short, with 11 bases between. The CDR3 totals 11 residues. Germline CDR1 is GTSNPN and CDR2 is SVGIG (reference sequence). The CDR3 region has the DNA TGTGCCTGGAGTGTAAGCCAGGGTAAGTTCTTC. Translation gives CAWSVSQGKFF.

The CDR3 loop is CAISENSPNTGELFF. CDR3 DNA: TGTGCCATCAGTGAAAACAGCCCGAACACCGGGGAGCTGTTTTTT. This chain uses TRBV10-3 with TRBJ2-2; no definite D call. CDR1 is ENHRY and CDR2 is SYGVKD in the germline V gene. The length of the CDR3 is 15 residues. The germline V and J ends were trimmed by 3 bases and 0 bases, with 8 bases remaining between them.

This clone came up a few times. The chain carries TRBV18 and TRBJ2-7; 7 nucleotides match TRBD1. This CDR3 spans 14 amino acids. V shed 3 bases and J 6 bases; nucleotides not matched to a gene: 8. CDR1 KGHSH and CDR2 LQKENI come from the germline V gene. The CDR3 nucleotides are TGTGCCAGCTCACCGGACAGGCGAGGGGGCGAGCAGTACTTC. Its translation is CASSPDRRGGEQYF.

This chain connects TRBV5-1 to TRBJ2-1; 9 bases are a match to TRBD1. J gave up 5 bases and V 2 bases, and 8 bases lay outside the gene matches. From germline, CDR1 is SGHRS and CDR2 YFSETQ. The CDR3 consists of 16 residues. In DNA, the CDR3 is TGCGCCAGCAGCTTAGTGGGACAGGGAAGCAACAATGAGCAGTTCTTC. Its protein product is CASSLVGQGSNNEQFF.

The rearrangement uses TRBV9 and TRBJ2-7, with D perhaps matching TRBD1 (5 bases). V was shortened by 0 bases and J by 3 bases, with 10 bases between the two germline ends. The CDR3 is 14 residues long. The germline V gene encodes CDR1 SGDLS and CDR2 YYNGEE. CDR3 nucleotides: TGTGCCAGCAGCGTAGAAGGGGCAGACTACGAGCAGTACTTC. It yields the protein CASSVEGADYEQYF.

CDR3 bases: TGTGCCGTAGGACAGGGTTACTTAAATGAGCAGTTCTTC. Its translation: CAVGQGYLNEQFF. The rearrangement links TRBV3-1 (or the pseudogene TRBV3-2) to TRBJ2-1; 8 nucleotides align to TRBD1. V dropped 11 bases and J dropped 7; count of bases not matched to a gene: 10. CDR3 length: 13 amino acids. Germline CDR1 reads LGHDT; CDR2 reads YNNKEL (reference sequence).

The chain is built from TRBV9 and TRBJ1-2, with 9 nucleotides matching TRBD1. The trim removed 3 bases at V and 3 bases at J, leaving 3 bases unmatched. CDR1 is SGDLS and CDR2 is YYNGEE in the germline V gene. The CDR3 is made up of 14 amino acids. The CDR3 DNA is TGTGCCAGCAGCGGAGGGGACAGGGACTATGGCTACACCTTC. Protein sequence: CASSGGDRDYGYTF. Variable domain in full (rest from reference TRBV9 and TRBJ1-2): DSGVTQTPKHLITATGQRVTLRCSPRSGDLSVYWYQQSLDQGLQFLIQYYNGEERAKGNILERFSAQQFPDLHSELNLSSLELGDSALYFCASSGGDRDYGYTFGSGTRLTVV.

The chain uses TRBV11-3 and TRBJ2-2, with a possible D match to TRBD1 (5 bases). The length of the CDR3 is 14 residues. Trimming stripped 5 bases from V and 1 base from J, with 8 bases between. Germline CDR1 and CDR2: SGHNT and YENEEA. The DNA of the CDR3 is TGTGCCAGCAGCGCACAGGTGAACACCGGGGAGCTGTTTTTT. Translation gives CASSAQVNTGELFF.

This sequence joins TRBV27 and TRBJ2-6; tentatively, D is TRBD1 (5 bases). The CDR3 totals 16 residues. The V end lost 8 bases, the J end lost 4 bases, and 18 bases lay between the germline ends. Germline V CDR1 and CDR2: MNHEY, SMNVEV (reference sequence). This CDR3 is CASATVSTIGANVLTF. In nucleotides, the CDR3 is TGTGCCAGCGCGACAGTGTCAACGATCGGGGCCAACGTCCTGACTTTC.

J is TRBJ2-7 and V is TRBV2; 9 nucleotides align to TRBD1. Per germline, CDR1 SNHLY and CDR2 FYNNEI. V lost 2 bases, J lost 8 bases, and 10 bases stayed unmatched. This CDR3 comprises 15 residues. CDR3 in amino acids: CASSETPGQGLQQYF. The CDR3 region has the DNA TGTGCCAGCAGTGAAACGCCGGGACAGGGATTGCAGCAGTACTTC.

For the CDR3, the DNA is TGTGCCAGCCAGACGTACAGGGCCCTCACAGATACGCAGTATTTT. This translates into CASQTYRALTDTQYF. V is TRBV2 and J is TRBJ2-3, with TRBD1 as a possible D gene (6 bases). V lost 8 bases and J 2 bases, leaving 17 bases between the germline ends. Germline V gene lookup returns CDR1 SNHLY and CDR2 FYNNEI. This CDR3 spans 15 amino acids.

The rearrangement links TRBV7-2 to TRBJ1-1, with D tentatively TRBD1 (6 bases). Deletions cut 4 bases from V and 4 bases from J, with 13 bases between. The CDR3 covers 14 residues. Germline CDR1 reads SGHTA; CDR2 reads FQGNSA. CDR3 in DNA: TGTGCCAGCAGCTCGATCAGGGGTAGCACTGAAGCTTTCTTT. Translating gives CASSSIRGSTEAFF.

The J gene is TRBJ2-2, the V gene TRBV5-1; 7 positions match TRBD1. The CDR3 extends over 15 amino acids. V was clipped by 2 bases and J by 3 bases; unmatched bases: 4. From germline, CDR1 is SGHRS and CDR2 YFSETQ. Here the CDR3 reads CASSFRQGDTGELFF. In DNA form, the CDR3 reads TGCGCCAGCAGCTTCAGACAGGGTGACACCGGGGAGCTGTTTTTT.